This TCR beta chain was captured in a study of technical replicates of blood from a handful of donors. The data were produced by immunoSEQ multiplex PCR, yet TCRdb's version contains in-frame clones alone and is incomplete. The repertoire holds about 66,000 clones, with roughly nine tenths as singletons. Trimming took off 0 bases at V and 4 bases at J, with 15 bases between the two ends. This CDR3 is 16 amino acids long. CDR1 is KGHSH and CDR2 is LQKENI in the germline V gene. Specimen: PBMCs. This sequence joins TRBV18 and TRBJ1-1; D is possibly TRBD1 (5 bases). The sequence was collected from a human donor in good health. Some clones in this sample may be carry-over from other donors' samples. Here the CDR3 reads CASSPPWGLRGTEAFF. Here the CDR3 DNA reads TGTGCCAGCTCACCACCATGGGGCCTGAGAGGCACTGAAGCTTTCTTT.